The 3 T cell receptor beta chains in this list originate from one sample, sequenced in a study of radiotherapy plus CTLA-4 blockade in lung cancer. Generated by immunoSEQ multiplex PCR, the TCRdb table keeps only in-frame clones and is missing some. Here the sample spans approximately 110,000 clones, more than 75% being singletons. Sample: peripheral blood, taken from a patient treated with radiotherapy plus ipilimumab. These receptors were obtained from a human donor with non-small cell lung cancer that progressed on radiotherapy plus ipilimumab. Some clones in this sample may be carry-over from other donors' samples.

The chain has TRBV4-3 and TRBJ2-7, with D possibly being TRBD1 (6 bases). V lost 2 bases to trimming and J lost 0 bases, with 11 bases between them. The CDR3 contains 15 residues. The germline V gene encodes CDR1 LGHNA and CDR2 YSLEER. CDR3 residues: CASSQQGPSSYEQYF. DNA of the CDR3: TGCGCCAGCAGCCAACAGGGGCCCAGCTCCTACGAGCAGTACTTC.

This clone was picked up one time. This rearrangement joins TRBV7-6 to TRBJ2-5; no clear D. V lost 5 bases and J 2 bases, leaving 3 bases between the germline ends. Per germline, CDR1 SGHVS and CDR2 FNYEAQ. There are 11 residues in the CDR3. The CDR3 nucleotides read TGTGCCAGCAGCAAACAAGAGACCCAGTACTTC. Its protein product is CASSKQETQYF.

The CDR3 nucleotides are TGTGCCAGCAGCCAAGGGACAAACTATGGCTACACCTTC. Translated, it gives CASSQGTNYGYTF. The chain carries TRBV14 and TRBJ1-2; D is possibly TRBD1 (5 bases). Per the germline V gene, CDR1 is SGHDN and CDR2 is FVKESK. Trimming pared 1 base from V and 2 bases from J, leaving 5 bases between. This CDR3 region has 13 residues.